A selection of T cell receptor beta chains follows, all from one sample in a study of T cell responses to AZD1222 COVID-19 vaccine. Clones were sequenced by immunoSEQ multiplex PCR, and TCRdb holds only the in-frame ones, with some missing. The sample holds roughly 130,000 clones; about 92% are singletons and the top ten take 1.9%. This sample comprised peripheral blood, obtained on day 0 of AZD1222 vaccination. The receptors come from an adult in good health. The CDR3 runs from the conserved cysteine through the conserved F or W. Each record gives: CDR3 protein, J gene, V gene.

CDR3 protein: CASMEGAGGYQSTDTQYF
J gene: TRBJ2-3
V gene: TRBV2

CDR3 protein: CATSQRSPLDRQETQYF
J gene: TRBJ2-5
V gene: TRBV15

CDR3 protein: CASSGDWASTDTQYF
J gene: TRBJ2-3
V gene: TRBV2

CDR3 protein: CASSPLRGPGEQYF
J gene: TRBJ2-7
V gene: TRBV2

CDR3 protein: CAIRGSGTGAGDSPLHF
J gene: TRBJ1-6
V gene: TRBV10-3

CDR3 protein: CASYRDSSYNEQFF
J gene: TRBJ2-1
V gene: TRBV28

CDR3 protein: CASSLTRSSGGADTQYF
J gene: TRBJ2-3
V gene: TRBV7-2

CDR3 protein: CAISESRNEKLFF
J gene: TRBJ1-4
V gene: TRBV10-3

CDR3 protein: CASSKEETQYF
J gene: TRBJ2-5
V gene: TRBV6-2/TRBV6-3

CDR3 protein: CASSPRQAHEQYF
J gene: TRBJ2-7
V gene: TRBV4-3

CDR3 protein: CASSLKLSYEQYF
J gene: TRBJ2-7
V gene: TRBV27

CDR3 protein: CASSPRAGAYEQYF
J gene: TRBJ2-7
V gene: TRBV13

CDR3 protein: CASSFGTGLGTIYF
J gene: TRBJ1-3
V gene: TRBV7-8

CDR3 protein: CASSQDTTQPQHF
J gene: TRBJ1-5
V gene: TRBV18

CDR3 protein: CASSPPMGKKDTQYF
J gene: TRBJ2-3
V gene: TRBV18

CDR3 protein: CASSPRTGTYEQYF
J gene: TRBJ2-7
V gene: TRBV7-9

CDR3 protein: CASSLARVRAEAFF
J gene: TRBJ1-1
V gene: TRBV11-2

CDR3 protein: CASSFSRDVYTF
J gene: TRBJ1-2
V gene: TRBV6-5

CDR3 protein: CASSLGTTVYGYTF
J gene: TRBJ1-2
V gene: TRBV5-4

CDR3 protein: CASSLGGWGYTF
J gene: TRBJ1-2
V gene: TRBV7-2

CDR3 protein: CASSPGPAYNEQFF
J gene: TRBJ2-1
V gene: TRBV6-2/TRBV6-3

CDR3 protein: CASTGTPNTGELFF
J gene: TRBJ2-2
V gene: TRBV28

CDR3 protein: CASSQLLQGVAQYF
J gene: TRBJ2-3
V gene: TRBV4-3

CDR3 protein: CASSSGTSGGYNEQFF
J gene: TRBJ2-1
V gene: TRBV7-2

CDR3 protein: CASSQVVGRGSPYNEQFF
J gene: TRBJ2-1
V gene: TRBV14

CDR3 protein: CASSLVWVGRVTGELFF
J gene: TRBJ2-2
V gene: TRBV5-1

CDR3 protein: CASSPGWGYEQYF
J gene: TRBJ2-7
V gene: TRBV5-1

CDR3 protein: CASSLDETRRLFF
J gene: TRBJ1-4
V gene: TRBV5-5